A selection of T cell receptor beta chains follows, all from one sample in a study of cytomegalovirus exposure and HLA in healthy donors. The table came from immunoSEQ multiplex PCR; TCRdb's copy has only in-frame clones and leaves some out. This table holds some 140,000 clones, around four fifths found once. Material for sequencing was PBMCs. These receptors were taken from a woman between 25 and 40 years old in good health and CMV-seronegative. Both conserved end residues are part of each CDR3. The D gene is left open where the match is weak. Not all rows give a size; the values are once, few, many and, for expanded clones, a class.

d_gene: TRBD1; v_gene: TRBV4-2; abundance: -; j_gene: TRBJ1-5; CDR3aa: CASSQAGQGNQPQHF; CDR3nt: TGTGCCAGCAGCCAAGCCGGACAGGGCAATCAGCCCCAGCATTTT
d_gene: -; v_gene: TRBV28; abundance: -; j_gene: TRBJ1-4; CDR3aa: CAHRGITNEKLFF; CDR3nt: TGTGCCCACCGGGGGATAACTAATGAAAAACTGTTTTTT
d_gene: -; v_gene: TRBV19; abundance: -; j_gene: TRBJ2-7; CDR3aa: CASSATEGEQYF; CDR3nt: TGTGCCAGTAGTGCGACCGAGGGCGAGCAGTACTTC
d_gene: -; v_gene: TRBV14; abundance: -; j_gene: TRBJ2-7; CDR3aa: CASSRAQGAYEQYF; CDR3nt: TGTGCCAGCAGCCGTGCACAGGGAGCCTACGAGCAGTACTTC
d_gene: TRBD1; v_gene: TRBV10-1; abundance: -; j_gene: TRBJ1-1; CDR3aa: CASSDNQDRFTEAFF; CDR3nt: TGCGCCAGCAGTGATAACCAGGACAGGTTCACTGAAGCTTTCTTT
d_gene: -; v_gene: TRBV18; abundance: -; j_gene: TRBJ1-2; CDR3aa: CASSPRVGGYTF; CDR3nt: TGTGCCAGCTCACCCAGGGTTGGCGGCTACACCTTC
d_gene: -; v_gene: TRBV5-1; abundance: -; j_gene: TRBJ1-1; CDR3aa: CASSSIDSMNTEAFF; CDR3nt: TGCGCCAGCAGCTCCATCGACAGCATGAACACTGAAGCTTTCTTT
d_gene: TRBD1; v_gene: TRBV5-1; abundance: -; j_gene: TRBJ1-1; CDR3aa: CASSWGTGMNTEAFF; CDR3nt: TGCGCCAGCAGCTGGGGGACAGGGATGAACACTGAAGCTTTCTTT
d_gene: -; v_gene: TRBV2; abundance: -; j_gene: TRBJ1-1; CDR3aa: CASIVRRAEAFF; CDR3nt: TGTGCCTCCATTGTAAGAAGAGCTGAAGCTTTCTTT
d_gene: -; v_gene: TRBV5-1; abundance: -; j_gene: TRBJ1-5; CDR3aa: CASSLDTGQPQHF; CDR3nt: TGCGCCAGCAGCTTGGATACCGGGCAGCCCCAGCATTTT
d_gene: TRBD2; v_gene: TRBV6-5; abundance: once; j_gene: TRBJ2-7; CDR3aa: CATKAAAGAPYEQYF; CDR3nt: TGTGCCACCAAAGCGGCAGCGGGGGCCCCCTACGAGCAGTACTTC
d_gene: -; v_gene: TRBV2; abundance: -; j_gene: TRBJ2-7; CDR3aa: CASSAYYEQYF; CDR3nt: TGTGCCAGCAGTGCCTACTACGAGCAGTACTTC
d_gene: -; v_gene: TRBV10-3; abundance: -; j_gene: TRBJ1-6; CDR3aa: CAISDSSYNSPLHF; CDR3nt: TGTGCCATCAGTGACAGCTCCTATAATTCACCCCTCCACTTT
d_gene: -; v_gene: TRBV11-2; abundance: few; j_gene: TRBJ2-7; CDR3aa: CASSSYRVIEQYF; CDR3nt: TGTGCCAGCAGCTCATACAGGGTCATCGAGCAGTACTTC
d_gene: TRBD1; v_gene: TRBV5-1; abundance: -; j_gene: TRBJ2-7; CDR3aa: CASSLGTGVGEQYF; CDR3nt: TGCGCCAGCAGCTTGGGCACAGGGGTGGGCGAGCAGTACTTC
d_gene: TRBD1; v_gene: TRBV4-1; abundance: once; j_gene: TRBJ2-7; CDR3aa: CASSQGQGAEEQYF; CDR3nt: TGCGCCAGCAGCCAAGGACAGGGGGCGGAAGAGCAGTACTTC
d_gene: TRBD2; v_gene: TRBV29-1; abundance: few; j_gene: TRBJ2-3; CDR3aa: CSVSSGGGSDTQYF; CDR3nt: TGCAGCGTGTCTAGCGGGGGGGGTTCAGATACGCAGTATTTT
d_gene: -; v_gene: TRBV9; abundance: -; j_gene: TRBJ1-5; CDR3aa: CASSVGIGGVQDQPQHF; CDR3nt: TGTGCCAGCAGCGTAGGGATTGGGGGGGTTCAGGATCAGCCCCAGCATTTT
d_gene: -; v_gene: TRBV4-2; abundance: -; j_gene: TRBJ2-1; CDR3aa: CASTLWGGGASYNEQFF; CDR3nt: TGTGCCAGCACTCTCTGGGGAGGGGGGGCCTCCTACAATGAGCAGTTCTTC
d_gene: -; v_gene: TRBV2; abundance: -; j_gene: TRBJ1-1; CDR3aa: CASSVRYAFF; CDR3nt: TGTGCCAGCAGTGTCAGGTACGCTTTCTTT
d_gene: TRBD2; v_gene: TRBV7-3; abundance: -; j_gene: TRBJ2-3; CDR3aa: CASSLKLAGLDTQYF; CDR3nt: TGTGCCAGCAGCTTAAAATTAGCGGGGTTGGATACGCAGTATTTT
d_gene: TRBD2; v_gene: TRBV6-5; abundance: -; j_gene: TRBJ2-1; CDR3aa: CASSLAGADYNEQFF; CDR3nt: TGTGCCAGCAGTTTAGCGGGGGCCGACTACAATGAGCAGTTCTTC
d_gene: TRBD2; v_gene: TRBV30; abundance: -; j_gene: TRBJ2-2; CDR3aa: CAWSWGRGGPGELFF; CDR3nt: TGTGCCTGGAGTTGGGGGCGGGGGGGCCCCGGGGAGCTGTTTTTT
d_gene: TRBD1; v_gene: TRBV25-1; abundance: -; j_gene: TRBJ1-1; CDR3aa: CASSLYRGTEAFF; CDR3nt: TGTGCCAGCAGTCTCTACAGGGGCACTGAAGCTTTCTTT
d_gene: -; v_gene: TRBV5-6; abundance: few; j_gene: TRBJ2-7; CDR3aa: CASSYRLRDQSEQYF; CDR3nt: TGTGCCAGCAGTTACCGCCTTCGGGATCAGTCTGAGCAGTACTTC
d_gene: -; v_gene: TRBV5-4; abundance: -; j_gene: TRBJ1-1; CDR3aa: CASSSGQIAMNTEAFF; CDR3nt: TGTGCCAGCAGCTCCGGACAGATAGCGATGAACACTGAAGCTTTCTTT
d_gene: TRBD1; v_gene: TRBV6-1; abundance: -; j_gene: TRBJ1-2; CDR3aa: CASSQRTGLYGYTF; CDR3nt: TGTGCCAGCAGTCAACGGACAGGACTTTATGGCTACACCTTC
d_gene: TRBD2; v_gene: TRBV9; abundance: once; j_gene: TRBJ2-5; CDR3aa: CASSVPTGGQETQYF; CDR3nt: TGTGCCAGCAGCGTACCCACGGGGGGGCAAGAGACCCAGTACTTC
d_gene: TRBD1; v_gene: TRBV9; abundance: once; j_gene: TRBJ2-7; CDR3aa: CASSPGQENYEQYF; CDR3nt: TGTGCCAGCAGCCCGGGACAGGAGAACTACGAGCAGTACTTC
d_gene: -; v_gene: TRBV4-1; abundance: -; j_gene: TRBJ1-2; CDR3aa: CASSQDLRQVVGYTF; CDR3nt: TGCGCCAGCAGCCAAGATCTTAGGCAGGTCGTAGGCTACACCTTC
d_gene: -; v_gene: TRBV19; abundance: -; j_gene: TRBJ2-7; CDR3aa: CASSIDLTGEQYF; CDR3nt: TGTGCCAGTAGTATAGATCTGACAGGCGAGCAGTACTTC
d_gene: -; v_gene: TRBV27; abundance: -; j_gene: TRBJ1-5; CDR3aa: CASSFQNQPQHF; CDR3nt: TGTGCCAGCAGTTTCCAAAATCAGCCCCAGCATTTT
d_gene: -; v_gene: TRBV29-1; abundance: -; j_gene: TRBJ2-7; CDR3aa: CSVEADTAYEQYF; CDR3nt: TGCAGCGTTGAAGCAGATACAGCCTACGAGCAGTACTTC
d_gene: -; v_gene: TRBV2; abundance: -; j_gene: TRBJ2-5; CDR3aa: CASSEIFLRPQETQYF; CDR3nt: TGTGCCAGCAGTGAAATATTCTTGAGGCCCCAAGAGACCCAGTACTTC
d_gene: -; v_gene: TRBV7-9; abundance: -; j_gene: TRBJ1-1; CDR3aa: CASSFSGIGTEAFF; CDR3nt: TGTGCCAGCAGCTTTTCAGGGATCGGCACTGAAGCTTTCTTT
d_gene: -; v_gene: TRBV28; abundance: few; j_gene: TRBJ1-6; CDR3aa: CASSLAQGNSPLHF; CDR3nt: TGTGCCAGCAGTTTAGCGCAGGGTAATTCACCCCTCCACTTT
d_gene: -; v_gene: TRBV5-1; abundance: -; j_gene: TRBJ2-1; CDR3aa: CASSPIPGVSSYNEQFF; CDR3nt: TGCGCCAGCAGCCCCATCCCGGGGGTAAGCTCCTACAATGAGCAGTTCTTC
d_gene: TRBD1; v_gene: TRBV5-1; abundance: -; j_gene: TRBJ1-1; CDR3aa: CASSWGQGSTEAFF; CDR3nt: TGCGCCAGCAGCTGGGGACAGGGTTCCACTGAAGCTTTCTTT
d_gene: -; v_gene: TRBV9; abundance: -; j_gene: TRBJ1-5; CDR3aa: CASSVAGEEGQPQHF; CDR3nt: TGTGCCAGCAGCGTAGCTGGGGAGGAGGGACAGCCCCAGCATTTT
d_gene: TRBD1; v_gene: TRBV6-6; abundance: -; j_gene: TRBJ1-3; CDR3aa: CASSSTGTGNTIYF; CDR3nt: TGTGCCAGCAGTTCGACAGGGACTGGAAACACCATATATTTT